A selection of T cell receptor beta chains follows, all from one sample in a study of shared clonotypes between healthy human individuals. Only in-frame clones appear in the TCRdb table, and some are missing; sequencing was by immunoSEQ multiplex PCR. The repertoire consists of 950,000 to 1,200,000 clones, with approximately 80% occurring once and the leading ten covering 0.7% to 0.95%. What was sequenced was memory CD4+ T cells from PBMCs. Receptors were obtained from a man aged 18 to 29 in good health. Some clones in this sample may be carry-over from other donors' samples. CDR3s include the opening cysteine and the closing phenylalanine or tryptophan. The D gene is left open where the match is weak. Rows may omit the clone size; those that give it use once, few, many or a size class.

V	D	J	size	CDR3	DNA
TRBV4-2	TRBD1	TRBJ1-3	-	CASSQEETGFGNTIYF	TGTGCCAGCAGCCAAGAGGAGACAGGGTTTGGAAACACCATATATTTT
TRBV4-1	TRBD2	TRBJ2-7	-	CASSLSPGGSQYEQYF	TGCGCCAGCAGCCTATCACCGGGCGGGAGTCAATACGAGCAGTACTTC
TRBV11-3	-	TRBJ1-5	-	CASSPRGAWGNNQPQHF	TGTGCCAGCAGCCCGAGAGGTGCCTGGGGTAACAATCAGCCCCAGCATTTT
TRBV28	-	TRBJ2-3	-	CASSLVEVTSTDTQYF	TGTGCCAGCAGCTTAGTCGAAGTTACTAGCACAGATACGCAGTATTTT
TRBV5-1	TRBD2	TRBJ2-3	-	CASSLARLAGLTDTQYF	TGCGCCAGCAGCTTGGCTCGGCTAGCGGGACTCACAGATACGCAGTATTTT
TRBV19	-	TRBJ2-7	-	CASSIRGLSSYEQYF	TGTGCCAGTAGTATCCGCGGGTTAAGCTCCTACGAGCAGTACTTC
TRBV5-1	TRBD1	TRBJ1-4	-	CASSLASGQREKLFF	TGCGCCAGCAGCTTGGCCTCGGGACAGAGAGAAAAACTGTTTTTT
TRBV30	-	TRBJ2-5	few	CAWSVKAEETQYF	TGTGCCTGGAGTGTAAAGGCGGAAGAGACCCAGTACTTC
TRBV11-2	-	TRBJ2-5	once	CASSFTGSQETQYF	TGTGCCAGCAGCTTTACAGGGAGCCAAGAGACCCAGTACTTC
TRBV9	-	TRBJ1-3	few	CASSVSRGPGNTIYF	TGTGCCAGCAGCGTAAGCCGGGGCCCTGGAAACACCATATATTTT